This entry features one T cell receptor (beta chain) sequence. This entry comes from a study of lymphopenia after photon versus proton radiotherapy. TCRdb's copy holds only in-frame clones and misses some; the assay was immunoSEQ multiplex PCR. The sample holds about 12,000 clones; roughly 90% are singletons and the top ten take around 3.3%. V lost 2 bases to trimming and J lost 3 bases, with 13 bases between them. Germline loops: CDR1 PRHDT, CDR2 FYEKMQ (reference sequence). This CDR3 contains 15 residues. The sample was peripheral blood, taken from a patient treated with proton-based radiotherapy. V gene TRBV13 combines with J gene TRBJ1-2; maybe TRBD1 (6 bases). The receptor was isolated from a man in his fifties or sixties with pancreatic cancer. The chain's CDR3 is CASSLWGRGDYGYTF. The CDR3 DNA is TGTGCCAGCAGCTTATGGGGTAGGGGGGACTATGGCTACACCTTC.